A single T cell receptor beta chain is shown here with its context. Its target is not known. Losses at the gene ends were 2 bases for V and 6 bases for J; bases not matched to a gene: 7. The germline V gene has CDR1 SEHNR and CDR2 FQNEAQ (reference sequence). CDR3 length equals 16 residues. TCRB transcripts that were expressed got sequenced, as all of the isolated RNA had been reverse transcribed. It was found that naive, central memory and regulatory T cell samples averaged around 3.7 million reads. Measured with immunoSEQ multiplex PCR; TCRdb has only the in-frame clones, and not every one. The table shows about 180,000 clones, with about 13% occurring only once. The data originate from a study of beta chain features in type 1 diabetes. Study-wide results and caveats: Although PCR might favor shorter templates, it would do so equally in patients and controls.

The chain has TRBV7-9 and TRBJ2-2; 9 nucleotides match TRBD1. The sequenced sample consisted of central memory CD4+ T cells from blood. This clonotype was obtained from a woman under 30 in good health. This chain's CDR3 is CASSLRDRDGAGELFF. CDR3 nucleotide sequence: TGTGCCAGCAGCTTAAGGGACAGGGATGGAGCCGGGGAGCTGTTTTTT.